The clone carrying this TCR beta chain occurred a few times. A second PCR of roughly 7 to 11 cycles used a sample-barcoded 5' primer and a J-beta primer mix. MiXCR, run by TCRdb on the 5' RACE reads, gives a single entry per CDR3 protein. Here the sample spans 750,000 to 1,000,000 distinct CDR3 sequences, under 35% being singletons. The data originate from a study of blood T cells in healthy people across ages. CDR1 is LNHNV and CDR2 is YYDKDF in the germline V gene (reference sequence). This CDR3 has 15 amino acids. V was trimmed by 1 base and J by 0 bases, leaving 9 bases between them. Separately, the same data were catalogued under a study of T cells of mothers and their children.

The sequence came from a woman between 35 and 50 years old in good health. J is TRBJ1-1 and V is TRBV15; D unresolved. Sequencing was performed on blood. CDR3 DNA: TGTGCCACCAGCAGAGTTGCGGGCATGAACACTGAAGCTTTCTTT. It is translated as CATSRVAGMNTEAFF.